These 10 T cell receptor beta chains were sequenced from one sample in a study of Graves' ophthalmopathy and Graves' hyperthyroidism. The authors amplified TCR beta CDR3 regions, and they did so from RNA transcripts for repertoire sequencing. RT-PCR in the first round used HTBI primers; a second-round multiplex PCR followed. TCRdb reprocessed the multiplex PCR reads via MiXCR and lists one record per CDR3 protein. The repertoire holds 500,000 to 600,000 distinct CDR3 sequences, about 40% seen once, with 3.5% to 5% in the top ten. The sequencing input was peripheral blood or thyroid tissue (not recorded which). The receptors were sampled from an adult man with Graves' hyperthyroidism.

The table lists this clonotype with a count of one. V usage is TRBV29-1 and J usage is TRBJ1-1; possible D gene TRBD1, 5 bases. V lost 4 bases to trimming and J lost 10 bases, with 13 bases between them. Per the germline V gene, CDR1 is SQVTM and CDR2 is ANQGSEA. CDR3 length: 11 amino acids. CDR3 sequence (DNA): TGCAGCGTTGGGGATACCGGGGGAGCTTTCTTT. This encodes CSVGDTGGAFF.

This clonotype has a count of ten or more. The chain recombines TRBV7-8 with TRBJ1-5, with D perhaps matching TRBD1 (6 bases). V lost 1 base and J lost 4, with 11 bases in between. The CDR3 runs to 15 residues. Germline V lookup: CDR1 SGHVS, CDR2 FQNEAQ. The chain's CDR3 is CASSLEQGKNQPQHF. CDR3 sequence (DNA): TGTGCCAGCAGCTTAGAACAGGGAAAAAATCAGCCCCAGCATTTT.

This clonotype showed up many times. This chain uses TRBV7-9 with TRBJ1-4, with 7 bases aligning to TRBD1. Germline lookup yields CDR1 SEHNR and CDR2 FQNEAQ (reference sequence). The CDR3 is 15 amino acids. The V and J ends lost 5 bases and 8 bases, in that order; junction bases with no gene match: 11. CDR3: CASSLRQGALEKLFF. CDR3 sequence (DNA): TGTGCCAGCAGCCTTCGACAGGGAGCACTGGAAAAACTGTTTTTT.

The CDR3 DNA is TGTGCCATCAGTGGTCCGTCCCCTGGTACAGATACGCAGTATTTT. Its protein is CAISGPSPGTDTQYF. V and J are TRBV10-3 and TRBJ2-3; the D is unclear. The CDR3 is 15 residues long. CDR1 ENHRY and CDR2 SYGVKD come from the germline V gene. The V and J ends lost 4 bases and 3 bases respectively, with 14 bases between them.

This clonotype was detected only once. The genes are TRBV19 and TRBJ1-2; D gene ambiguous. Trimming took 6 bases from V and 5 from J, leaving 13 bases between them. The CDR3 runs to 13 residues. In germline, CDR1 is LNHDA, CDR2 SQIVND (reference sequence). CDR3 loop: CASRDPGVYGYTF. In DNA form, the CDR3 reads TGTGCCAGTAGAGACCCCGGAGTGTATGGCTACACCTTC.

This clonotype was detected only a few times. This chain connects TRBV4-1 to TRBJ1-6, with TRBD1 matching over 12 bases. This CDR3 region has 17 residues. Germline V gives CDR1 MGHRA, CDR2 YSYEKL. The ends lost 1 base at V and 5 bases at J; junction bases unmatched: 3. For the CDR3, the DNA is TGCGCCAGCAGCCAAGGGGGGACAGGGGGCAATAATTCACCCCTCCACTTT. Translating gives CASSQGGTGGNNSPLHF.

This clonotype was counted ten times or more. The chain is built from TRBV5-1 and TRBJ2-7; D perhaps matches TRBD2 (5 bases). The CDR3 contains 14 residues. V lost 5 bases, J lost 3 bases, and 15 bases lay in between. Per the germline V gene, CDR1 is SGHRS and CDR2 is YFSETQ. CDR3 DNA: TGCGCCAGCAGAGAGGGTGGACGGGACTACGAGCAGTACTTC. This encodes CASREGGRDYEQYF.

There are many counts of this clonotype. The V call is TRBV6-5, the J call TRBJ2-7, with D perhaps TRBD1 (6 bases). Germline CDR1 MNHEY, CDR2 SVGAGI. The CDR3 extends over 15 amino acids. V was clipped by 5 bases and J by 0 bases, with 14 bases between them. The CDR3 loop is CASSGNRVSSYEQYF. CDR3 nucleotide sequence: TGTGCCAGCAGTGGAAACAGGGTCAGCTCCTACGAGCAGTACTTC.

V is TRBV4-1 and J is TRBJ1-4; D gene ambiguous. The CDR3 is 14 amino acids. The germline V and J ends were trimmed by 0 bases and 14 bases, with 16 bases remaining between them. The germline gives CDR1 MGHRA, CDR2 YSYEKL. The CDR3 region is CASSQDFEGDGLFF. The CDR3 coding sequence is TGCGCCAGCAGCCAAGATTTCGAGGGAGATGGTCTGTTTTTT.

This rearrangement joins TRBV5-1 to TRBJ2-2, with D possibly being TRBD1 (5 bases). Germline CDR1 SGHRS, CDR2 YFSETQ. The CDR3 totals 14 residues. Trimming took off 5 bases at V and 4 bases at J, with 12 bases between the two ends. CDR3 DNA sequence: TGCGCCAGCAGGACAGTTTCCGGCACCGGGGAGCTGTTTTTT. Translation gives CASRTVSGTGELFF.